This TCR beta chain was observed in a study of a mutant IDH1 vaccine in newly diagnosed glioma. The wider study: Before enrollment, patients got radiotherapy alone, temozolomide alone, or mostly the combination.

From germline, CDR1 is SEHNR and CDR2 FQNEAQ (reference sequence). The CDR3 contains 16 residues. Trimming removed 6 bases at V and 4 bases at J, with 18 bases between. Some clones are missing from TCRdb's copy, which holds only in-frame ones; the method was immunoSEQ multiplex PCR. The sample has 110,000 or so clones; roughly 88% are singletons. With regard to this clone: The antigen is not known.

Specified time point: week 11, during vaccination. Topical imiquimod accompanied each vaccine dose, which consisted of 300 ug of mutant IDH1 20-mer peptide. The source material was PBMCs, sampled from a glioma patient whose treatment included an IDH1 peptide vaccine. The chain links TRBV7-9 to TRBJ2-2, with D perhaps TRBD1 (6 bases). The sequence derives from a woman between 45 and 60 years old with glioma. CDR3: CASSPLSGDPTGELFF. CDR3 DNA sequence: TGTGCCAGCAGTCCATTATCAGGGGATCCCACCGGGGAGCTGTTTTTT.